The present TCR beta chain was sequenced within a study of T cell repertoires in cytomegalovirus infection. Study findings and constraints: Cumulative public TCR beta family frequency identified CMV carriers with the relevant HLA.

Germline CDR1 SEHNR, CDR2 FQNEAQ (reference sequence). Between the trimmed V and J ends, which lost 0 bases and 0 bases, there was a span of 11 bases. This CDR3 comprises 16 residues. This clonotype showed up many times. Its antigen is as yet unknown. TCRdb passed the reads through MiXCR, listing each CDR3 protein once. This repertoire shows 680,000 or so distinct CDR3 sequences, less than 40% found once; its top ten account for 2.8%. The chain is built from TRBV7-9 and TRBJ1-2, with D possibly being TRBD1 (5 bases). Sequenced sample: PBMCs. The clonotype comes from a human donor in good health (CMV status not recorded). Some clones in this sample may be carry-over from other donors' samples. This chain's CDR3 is CASSLAPGGSNYGYTF. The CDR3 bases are TGTGCCAGCAGCTTAGCCCCCGGGGGGTCTAACTATGGCTACACCTTC. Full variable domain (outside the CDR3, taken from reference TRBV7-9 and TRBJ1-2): DTGVSQNPRHKITKRGQNVTFRCDPISEHNRLYWYRQTLGQGPEFLTYFQNEAQLEKSRLLSDRFSAERPKGSFSTLEIQRTEQGDSAMYLCASSLAPGGSNYGYTFGSGTRLTVV.